This T cell receptor beta chain is from a study of CD8 T cells in ankylosing spondylitis. With molecular barcodes, quantitative 5'-RACE was used to make the TCR beta libraries. TCRdb itself ran the 5' RACE reads through MiXCR, one entry per CDR3 protein. The sample records about 200,000 distinct CDR3 sequences, over 10% being singletons. This clonotype was counted between two and nine times. Its matching antigen is unknown. V lost 3 bases and J 5 bases, leaving 9 bases between the germline ends. The V gene's germline CDR1 is SNHLY and CDR2 FYNNEI. CDR3 length: 13 amino acids. The study's findings and limits: Matched ankylosing spondylitis synovial fluid reportedly showed significant enrichment of disease-linked clones. Earlier reports found some motif variants in synovial fluid and blood in reactive arthritis. For ankylosing spondylitis blood, a TCR beta motif of several highly homologous variants appeared characteristic.

J is TRBJ2-3 and V is TRBV2, with a weak D call TRBD1 (6 bases). The receptor's source is a male donor with ankylosing spondylitis or in good health (not recorded which). Sequencing was carried out using blood, either unsorted or a sorted T cell fraction (not recorded which). Here the CDR3 DNA reads TGTGCCAGCAGTGATCAAGGGGGAGATACGCAGTATTTT. This codes for CASSDQGGDTQYF.